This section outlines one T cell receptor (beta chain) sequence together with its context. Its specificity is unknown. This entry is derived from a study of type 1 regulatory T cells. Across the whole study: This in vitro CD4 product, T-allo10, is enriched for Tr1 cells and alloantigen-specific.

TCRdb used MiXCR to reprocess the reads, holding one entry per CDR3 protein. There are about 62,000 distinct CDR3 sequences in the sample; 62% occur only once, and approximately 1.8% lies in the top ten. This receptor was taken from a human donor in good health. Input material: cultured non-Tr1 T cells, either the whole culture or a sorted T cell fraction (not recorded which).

The CDR3 DNA is TGCAGTGCTCTACAGGGGCTCGGGGCCCAGTACTTC. Translated, it gives CSALQGLGAQYF. The rearrangement uses TRBV20-1 and TRBJ2-5; 7 bases match TRBD1. The germline gives CDR1 DFQATT, CDR2 SNEGSKA (reference sequence). Trimming removed 5 bases from V and 9 bases from J; junction bases left unmatched: 9. The CDR3 is 12 amino acids.